The 23 T cell receptor beta chains below were found in one sample sequenced in a study of T cells after yellow fever vaccination. Using its own MiXCR run on the 5' RACE reads, TCRdb lists one record per CDR3 protein. The sample carries hundreds of thousands of distinct CDR3 sequences, about a fifth recorded once. The sequenced sample was PBMCs, obtained 15 days after the yellow fever booster vaccination. All receptors derive from a man in his thirties or forties who received the YFV17D yellow fever vaccine.

This chain's CDR3 is CSVGWMRRGYGYTF. The CDR3 DNA reads as TGCAGCGTTGGATGGATGCGGAGAGGCTATGGCTACACCTTC. The V and J genes are TRBV29-1 and TRBJ1-2; D unclear. The CDR3 length is 14 residues. The V gene lost 4 bases and the J gene lost 4 bases, with 16 bases spanning the gap. The germline gives CDR1 SQVTM, CDR2 ANQGSEA. The entire variable domain, with the rest obtained from reference TRBV29-1 and TRBJ1-2, is as follows: SAVISQKPSRDICQRGTSLTIQCQVDSQVTMMFWYRQQPGQSLTLIATANQGSEATYESGFVIDKFPISRPNLTFSTLTVSNMSPEDSSIYLCSVGWMRRGYGYTFGSGTRLTVV.

This clonotype has a handful of counts. V and J are TRBV12-3 or TRBV12-4 and TRBJ2-1, with 11 positions matching TRBD2. The CDR3 is 17 residues long. V shed 3 bases, J shed 0 bases, and the junction held 4 bases outside the gene matches. This CDR3 is CASSFSGTSGSYNEQFF. CDR3 coding DNA: TGTGCCAGCAGTTTCTCAGGGACTAGCGGCTCCTACAATGAGCAGTTCTTC.

This clonotype appeared a few times. The chain links TRBV7-2 to TRBJ2-1; D is tentatively TRBD1 or TRBD2 (5 bases each). The CDR3 spans 16 residues. Trimming cost V 2 bases and J 3 bases, with 14 bases left between them. Looked up from germline, CDR1 is SGHTA and CDR2 is FQGNSA. The CDR3, as DNA: TGTGCCAGCAGCTTACCTATTGGGGGTAACTACAATGAGCAGTTCTTC. Its translation: CASSLPIGGNYNEQFF.

The V call is TRBV4-3, the J call TRBJ2-7; D gene unclear. Trimming stripped 4 bases from V and 4 bases from J, with 17 bases between. The CDR3 extends over 15 amino acids. The germline gives CDR1 LGHNA, CDR2 YSLEER. CDR3 DNA sequence: TGCGCCAGCAGCCTCGAAAGAGCCCTGGGTTACGAGCAGTACTTC. It encodes CASSLERALGYEQYF.

This clonotype was counted only a few times. V gene TRBV10-3 combines with J gene TRBJ2-1, with D perhaps matching TRBD1 or TRBD2 (6 bases each). CDR3 length equals 14 residues. V lost 4 bases, J lost 5 bases, and 12 bases lay in between. CDR1 and CDR2 (germline): ENHRY, SYGVKD. CDR3 nucleotides: TGTGCCATCAGTGCAACTAGGGGGGACAATGAGCAGTTCTTC. Protein sequence: CAISATRGDNEQFF.

The V gene is TRBV20-1, the J gene TRBJ2-3; 8 bases map to TRBD2. CDR3 length: 14 amino acids. V dropped 7 bases and J dropped 4; count of bases not matched to a gene: 10. Germline assignment: CDR1 DFQATT and CDR2 SNEGSKA (reference sequence). The CDR3 sequence is CSDKTGGPSDTQYF. The CDR3 nucleotides are TGCAGTGACAAGACGGGAGGGCCTTCAGATACGCAGTATTTT.

The CDR3 DNA is TGTGCCAGCAGCACGGCCCTTGGGCAGTTCTTC. Amino acids: CASSTALGQFF. The V call is TRBV7-2, the J call TRBJ2-1, with D uncertain. The CDR3 covers 11 residues. CDR1 and CDR2 from the germline V gene are SGHTA and FQGNSA. The V gene lost 5 bases and the J gene lost 12 bases, with 11 bases spanning the gap.

This clonotype was detected only a few times. The rearrangement uses TRBV7-2 and TRBJ2-1; 7 bases align to TRBD2. The CDR3 extends over 15 amino acids. Germline V gene data show CDR1 as SGHTA and CDR2 as FQGNSA. V gave up 7 bases and J gave up 3 bases; unmatched junction bases: 9. The CDR3 region has the DNA TGTGCCAGCACCTTTACGGCTAGCGGCTACAATGAGCAGTTCTTC. Protein: CASTFTASGYNEQFF. Drawing the rest from reference TRBV7-2 and TRBJ2-1, the complete variable domain is GAGVSQSPSNKVTEKGKDVELRCDPISGHTALYWYRQSLGQGLEFLIYFQGNSAPDKSGLPSDRFSAERTGGSVSTLTIQRTQQEDSAVYLCASTFTASGYNEQFFGPGTRLTVL.

The genes are TRBV25-1 and TRBJ1-4; no clear D. Germline values: CDR1 MGHDK, CDR2 SYGVNS. The ends were cut back, 7 bases at V and 5 bases at J, with 8 bases in the middle. The CDR3 loop spans 12 amino acids. This CDR3 is CASKARNEKLFF. CDR3 DNA: TGTGCCAGCAAAGCCCGCAATGAAAAACTGTTTTTT.

The chain combines TRBV12-3 or TRBV12-4 with TRBJ2-1; D might be TRBD1 or TRBD2, each matching 6 bases. The CDR3 consists of 12 residues. The V end was cut by 6 bases, the J end by 8 bases, with 11 bases between. The CDR3 here is CASSYGGHEQFF. DNA for the CDR3: TGTGCCAGCAGCTATGGGGGGCATGAGCAGTTCTTC.

The J gene is TRBJ1-2, the V gene TRBV7-2, with no clear D. Trimming removed 3 bases at V and 7 bases at J, with 9 bases between. The CDR3 loop spans 12 amino acids. Germline-derived CDR1 and CDR2 are SGHTA and FQGNSA. CDR3 bases: TGTGCCAGCAGCTTGGGCGAGGTTGGCTACACCTTC. This encodes CASSLGEVGYTF.

The CDR3 DNA reads as TGCAGTGCTAGAGATCTGGTGGCTAGCGAGTACAATGAGCAGTTCTTC. It translates to CSARDLVASEYNEQFF. The rearrangement joins TRBV20-1 to TRBJ2-1, with D perhaps matching TRBD2 (6 bases). Germline V CDR1 and CDR2: DFQATT, SNEGSKA (reference sequence). V lost 0 bases, J lost 4 bases, and 16 bases lay in between. This CDR3 has 16 residues.

The genes are TRBV9 and TRBJ2-5; 12 positions agree with TRBD1. The CDR3 extends over 15 amino acids. Germline V CDR1 and CDR2: SGDLS, YYNGEE. After removal of 3 bases from V and 5 bases from J, the junction contained 5 bases not matched to a gene. CDR3 nucleotide sequence: TGTGCCAGCAGCGAGGGACAGGGGGCCTTCGAGACCCAGTACTTC. Translated: CASSEGQGAFETQYF.

This chain uses TRBV4-1 with TRBJ1-5, with 8 bases matching TRBD1. CDR3 length equals 16 residues. The trim removed 1 base at V and 3 bases at J, leaving 5 bases unmatched. The germline V gene has CDR1 MGHRA and CDR2 YSYEKL. The DNA of the CDR3 is TGCGCCAGCAGCCAAGGCGTGACAGGGGCCAATCAGCCCCAGCATTTT. This translates into CASSQGVTGANQPQHF.

The chain combines TRBV7-8 with TRBJ2-1; no firm D call. Trimming took off 4 bases at V and 7 bases at J, with 8 bases between the two ends. The CDR3 consists of 12 residues. The germline CDR1 and CDR2 sequences are SGHVS and FQNEAQ. CDR3 sequence reads: CASSSLVNEQFF. The DNA of the CDR3 is TGTGCCAGCAGCTCCTTAGTGAATGAGCAGTTCTTC.

The chain couples TRBV14 to TRBJ2-5; no clear D gene. CDR3 length: 13 residues. From germline, CDR1 is SGHDN and CDR2 FVKESK. Trimming removed 4 bases at V and 5 bases at J, with 11 bases between. The CDR3 DNA is TGTGCCAGCAGCCCAACGTGGCGGGAGACCCAGTACTTC. Protein: CASSPTWRETQYF.

J is TRBJ2-7 and V is TRBV20-1, with a possible D match to TRBD1 (6 bases). CDR1 is DFQATT and CDR2 is SNEGSKA in the germline V gene (reference sequence). This CDR3 contains 14 residues. The ends were cut back, 4 bases at V and 3 bases at J, with 16 bases in the middle. CDR3 nucleotide sequence: TGCAGTGCTATACAGACAACAGGGTACTACGAGCAGTACTTC. Its protein is CSAIQTTGYYEQYF.

This clonotype was picked up one time. A read error may produce the germline difference seen at one junction end. The chain links TRBV6-4 to TRBJ2-3, with 7 nucleotides matching TRBD2. This CDR3 spans 13 amino acids. In germline, CDR1 is MRHNA, CDR2 SNTAGT. CDR3 nucleotides: TGTGCCACCAGTGTCACTAGCGCGGATACGCAGTATTTT. Its protein product is CATSVTSADTQYF.

This clonotype was counted a single time. V and J are TRBV18 and TRBJ2-5, with a weak D call TRBD1 (6 bases). CDR1 and CDR2 from the germline V gene are KGHSH and LQKENI. Trimming pared 5 bases from V and 1 base from J, leaving 11 bases between. The CDR3 is 14 residues long. The CDR3 loop is CASSTRGFQETQYF. CDR3 in DNA: TGTGCCAGCTCAACCAGGGGATTCCAAGAGACCCAGTACTTC.

The chain carries TRBV7-9 and TRBJ2-1; TRBD2 is a possible D gene (5 bases). The ends were cut back, 3 bases at V and 6 bases at J, with 21 bases in the middle. From germline, CDR1 is SEHNR and CDR2 FQNEAQ (reference sequence). The CDR3 has 17 residues. The CDR3 DNA reads TGTGCCAGCAGCTTTCTTATCCCCGGATATCGGGGCAATGAGCAGTTCTTC. Its protein is CASSFLIPGYRGNEQFF.

This clonotype has just a few counts. The genes are TRBV27 and TRBJ1-5; D perhaps matches TRBD1 (5 bases). Looked up from germline, CDR1 is MNHEY and CDR2 is SMNVEV (reference sequence). Trimming took 2 bases from V and 7 from J, leaving 12 bases between them. CDR3 length: 14 residues. The CDR3 region is CASSLEGPGQPQHF. Written as DNA, the CDR3 is TGTGCCAGCAGTTTAGAGGGGCCCGGACAGCCCCAGCATTTT.

Only one count was recorded for this clonotype. The CDR3 loop reads CASSATGPPGDTQYF. CDR3 bases: TGCGCCAGCAGCGCTACGGGACCCCCCGGGGATACGCAGTATTTT. V and J are TRBV5-1 and TRBJ2-3; D may match TRBD1 or TRBD2 (5 bases each). CDR1 and CDR2 from the germline V gene are SGHRS and YFSETQ. The CDR3 loop spans 15 amino acids. V lost 4 bases and J lost 6, with 18 bases in between.

The V call is TRBV7-3, the J call TRBJ2-1, with D tentatively TRBD1 (5 bases). Germline lookup yields CDR1 SGHTA and CDR2 FQGTGA. Trimming removed 4 bases from V and 8 bases from J, with 15 bases in between. There are 14 residues in the CDR3. The CDR3 sequence: CASSSETVQDEQFF. The CDR3 DNA is TGTGCCAGCAGCTCAGAGACAGTGCAGGATGAGCAGTTCTTC.